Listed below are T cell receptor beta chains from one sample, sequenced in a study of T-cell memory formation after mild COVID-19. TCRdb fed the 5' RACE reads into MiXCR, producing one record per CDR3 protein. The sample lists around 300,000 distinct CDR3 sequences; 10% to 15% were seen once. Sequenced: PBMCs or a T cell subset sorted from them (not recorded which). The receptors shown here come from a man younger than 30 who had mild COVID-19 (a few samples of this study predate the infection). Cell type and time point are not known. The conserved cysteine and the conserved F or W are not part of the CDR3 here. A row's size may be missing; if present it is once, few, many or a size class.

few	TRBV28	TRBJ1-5	ASSTLWGGNQPQH
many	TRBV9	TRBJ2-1	ASSWTGSSYNEQF
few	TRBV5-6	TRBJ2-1	ASSGRGPNSYNEQF
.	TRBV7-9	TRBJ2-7	ASSLAGQGVWEQY
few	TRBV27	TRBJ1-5	ASSLFGQPQH
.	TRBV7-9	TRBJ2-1	ASSQGENLDEQF
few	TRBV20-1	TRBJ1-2	SASGGQGYGYT
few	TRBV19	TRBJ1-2	ASSNQGLYGYT
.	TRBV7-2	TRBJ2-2	ASSLAREKAGELF
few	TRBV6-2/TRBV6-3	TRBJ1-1	ASRFGGTEAF
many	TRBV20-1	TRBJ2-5	SATRTSGPETQY
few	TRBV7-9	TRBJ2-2	ASSPPGPNTGELF
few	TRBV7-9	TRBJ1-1	ASSFGILTEAF
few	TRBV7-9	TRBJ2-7	ASSWAPHGGNEQY
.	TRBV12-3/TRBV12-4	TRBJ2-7	ASSREGPGANEQY